The sequence of this T cell receptor (beta chain) was determined in a study of ipilimumab plus nivolumab after autologous stem cell transplantation. About the study: A median of 8 nivolumab and five or six ipilimumab doses were given.

Overall study results and limits: Authors suggest TCR repertoire, Treg phenotype and gut microbiota support further study.

The CDR3 consists of 13 residues. CDR1 SGHTA and CDR2 FQGNSA come from the germline V gene. Between the trimmed V and J ends, which lost 3 bases and 8 bases, there was a span of 13 bases. Checkpoint therapy with ipilimumab 1 mg/kg began 14 to 28 days after transplant. Patients got 3 mg/kg IV nivolumab weeks 1, 4, 7, 10, then biweekly through week 26. In regard to this clone: Its specificity is unknown.

Sequencing used immunoSEQ multiplex PCR; TCRdb keeps in-frame clones, though not all of them. The table includes 6,300 or so clones, 75% to 90% detected once. The chain links TRBV7-2 to TRBJ1-2, with D possibly matching TRBD1 (5 bases). Sequencing used PBMCs, obtained in a trial of ipilimumab plus nivolumab as post-transplant consolidation. The source of this sequence is a female donor with multiple myeloma. For the CDR3, the DNA is TGTGCCAGCAGCTTGGCCGCAGGGTACGGCTACACCTTC. Protein: CASSLAAGYGYTF.